The source of this T cell receptor beta chain is a study of a mutant IDH1 vaccine in newly diagnosed glioma. TCRdb keeps only in-frame clones here, not all; method: immunoSEQ multiplex PCR. The data hold approximately 35,000 clones, with roughly 90% observed a single time. Per the germline V gene, CDR1 is MDHEN and CDR2 is SYDVKM. The length of the CDR3 is 13 residues. The J segment lost 3 bases and the V segment lost 6 bases, leaving 5 bases of the junction unmatched. As to time point: week 23, last vaccination. Doses of 300 ug of mutant IDH1 20-mer peptide were given with topical imiquimod. Donor tumors were new WHO grade 3 or 4 IDH1-mutant, ATRX-lost astrocytomas. Remarks on this clone: What it recognizes is unknown.

V gene TRBV28 combines with J gene TRBJ2-7, with TRBD1 identical over 7 bases. The sequenced sample was PBMCs, obtained from a glioma patient whose treatment included an IDH1 peptide vaccine. The receptor's source is a man aged 40-49 years with glioma. The DNA for the CDR3 is TGTGCCAGCAGGAAGACAGGGATCTACGAGCAGTACGTC. As protein: CASRKTGIYEQYV.